This T cell receptor (beta chain) was recovered during a study of identical twins. Regarding the study as a whole: Cross-sectional statistics, not tracking of the same donors, supported the conclusions.

This clonotype was seen more than once but under ten times. What it binds is not known. TCRdb itself ran the 5' RACE reads through MiXCR, one entry per CDR3 protein. The data contain around 490,000 distinct CDR3 sequences, more than 20% of them singletons. The V gene end was trimmed by 2 bases and the J gene end by 1 base; junction bases not matched to a gene: 6. The CDR3 covers 16 residues. CDR1 and CDR2 from the germline V gene are ENHRY and SYGVKD. These data were also filed under a second study, of yellow fever vaccine responses in identical twins.

What was sequenced was CD4+ T cells sorted from blood. The chain combines TRBV10-3 with TRBJ1-1, with 8 bases matching TRBD1. This TCR derives from a woman aged 18-35 years in good health. The CDR3 loop reads CAISETWTGKNTEAFF. DNA of the CDR3: TGTGCCATCAGTGAGACTTGGACAGGGAAGAACACTGAAGCTTTCTTT.